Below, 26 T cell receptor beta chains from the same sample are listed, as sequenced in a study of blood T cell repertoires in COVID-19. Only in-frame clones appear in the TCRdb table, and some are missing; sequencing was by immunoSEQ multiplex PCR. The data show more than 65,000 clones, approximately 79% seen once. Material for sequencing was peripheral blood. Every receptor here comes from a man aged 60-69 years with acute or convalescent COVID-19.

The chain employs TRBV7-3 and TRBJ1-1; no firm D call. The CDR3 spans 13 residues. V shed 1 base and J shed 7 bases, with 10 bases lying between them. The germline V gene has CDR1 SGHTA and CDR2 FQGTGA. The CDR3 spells CASSLNPSGEAFF. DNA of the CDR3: TGTGCCAGCAGCTTAAATCCTTCAGGTGAAGCTTTCTTT.

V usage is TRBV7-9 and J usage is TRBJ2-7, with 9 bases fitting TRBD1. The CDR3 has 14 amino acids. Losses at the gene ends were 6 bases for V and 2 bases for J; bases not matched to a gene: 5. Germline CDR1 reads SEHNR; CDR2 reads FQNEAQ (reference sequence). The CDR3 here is CASRGTGKTYEQYF. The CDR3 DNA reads TGTGCCAGCAGGGGGACAGGGAAAACCTACGAGCAGTACTTC.

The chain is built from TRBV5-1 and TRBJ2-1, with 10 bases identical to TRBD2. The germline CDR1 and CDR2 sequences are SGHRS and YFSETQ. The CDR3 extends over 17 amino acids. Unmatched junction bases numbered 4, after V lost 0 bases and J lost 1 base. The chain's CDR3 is CASSLEGLANSYNEQFF. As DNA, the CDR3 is TGCGCCAGCAGCTTGGAGGGACTAGCGAATTCCTACAATGAGCAGTTCTTC.

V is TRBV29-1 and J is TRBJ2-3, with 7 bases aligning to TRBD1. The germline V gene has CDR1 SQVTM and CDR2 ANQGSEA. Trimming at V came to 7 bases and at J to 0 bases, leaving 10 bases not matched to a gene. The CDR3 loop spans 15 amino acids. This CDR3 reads CSGGTAAFSTDTQYF. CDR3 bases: TGCAGCGGGGGGACAGCCGCTTTTAGCACAGATACGCAGTATTTT.

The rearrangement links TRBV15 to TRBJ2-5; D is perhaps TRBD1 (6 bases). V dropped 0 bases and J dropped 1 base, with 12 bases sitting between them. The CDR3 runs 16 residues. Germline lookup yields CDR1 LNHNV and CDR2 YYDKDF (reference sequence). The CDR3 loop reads CATSRDFTGSQETQYF. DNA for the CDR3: TGTGCCACCAGCAGAGATTTTACAGGGAGCCAAGAGACCCAGTACTTC.

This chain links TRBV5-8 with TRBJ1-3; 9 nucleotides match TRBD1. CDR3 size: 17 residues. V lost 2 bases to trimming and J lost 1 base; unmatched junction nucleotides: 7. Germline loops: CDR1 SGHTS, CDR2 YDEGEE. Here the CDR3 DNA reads TGTGCCAGCAGCTTTCCGGGACAGGGAATATCTGGAAACACCATATATTTT. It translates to CASSFPGQGISGNTIYF.

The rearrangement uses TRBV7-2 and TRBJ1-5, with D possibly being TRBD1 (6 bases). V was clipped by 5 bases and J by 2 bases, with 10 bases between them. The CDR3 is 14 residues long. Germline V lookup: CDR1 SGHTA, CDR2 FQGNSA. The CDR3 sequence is CASSPQGRNQPQHF. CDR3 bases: TGTGCCAGCAGCCCCCAGGGGCGCAATCAGCCCCAGCATTTT.

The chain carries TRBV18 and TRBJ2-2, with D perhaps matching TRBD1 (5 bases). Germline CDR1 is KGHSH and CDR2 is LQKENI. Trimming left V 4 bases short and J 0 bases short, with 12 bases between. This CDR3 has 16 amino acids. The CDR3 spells CASSLPTGTNTGELFF. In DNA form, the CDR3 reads TGTGCCAGCTCACTACCTACAGGCACGAACACCGGGGAGCTGTTTTTT. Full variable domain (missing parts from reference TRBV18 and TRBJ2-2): NAGVMQNPRHLVRRRGQEARLRCSPMKGHSHVYWYRQLPEEGLKFMVYLQKENIIDESGMPKERFSAEFPKEGPSILRIQQVVRGDSAAYFCASSLPTGTNTGELFFGEGSRLTVL.

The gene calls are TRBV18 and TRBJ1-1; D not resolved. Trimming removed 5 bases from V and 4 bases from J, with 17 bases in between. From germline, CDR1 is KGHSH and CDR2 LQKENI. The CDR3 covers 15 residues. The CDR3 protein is CASSTEARAGTEAFF. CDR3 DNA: TGTGCCAGCTCAACTGAGGCGCGGGCGGGCACTGAAGCTTTCTTT.

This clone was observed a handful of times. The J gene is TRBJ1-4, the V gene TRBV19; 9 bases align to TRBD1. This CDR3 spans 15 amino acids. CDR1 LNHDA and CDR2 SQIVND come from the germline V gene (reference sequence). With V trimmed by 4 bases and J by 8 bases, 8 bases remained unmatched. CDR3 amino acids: CASSKATGGAEKLFF. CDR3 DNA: TGTGCCAGTAGTAAAGCCACAGGGGGCGCAGAAAAACTGTTTTTT.

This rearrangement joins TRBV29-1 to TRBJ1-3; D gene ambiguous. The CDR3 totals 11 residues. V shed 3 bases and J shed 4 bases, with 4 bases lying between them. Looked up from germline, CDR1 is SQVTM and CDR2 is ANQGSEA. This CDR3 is CSVERGNTIYF. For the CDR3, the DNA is TGCAGCGTTGAGAGGGGAAACACCATATATTTT.

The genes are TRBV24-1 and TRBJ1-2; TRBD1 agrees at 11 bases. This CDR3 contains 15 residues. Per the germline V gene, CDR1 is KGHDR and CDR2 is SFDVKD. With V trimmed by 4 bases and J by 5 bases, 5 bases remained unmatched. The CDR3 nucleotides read TGTGCCACCAGTGAACCAGGGACAGGGGGTTATGGCTACACCTTC. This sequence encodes CATSEPGTGGYGYTF.

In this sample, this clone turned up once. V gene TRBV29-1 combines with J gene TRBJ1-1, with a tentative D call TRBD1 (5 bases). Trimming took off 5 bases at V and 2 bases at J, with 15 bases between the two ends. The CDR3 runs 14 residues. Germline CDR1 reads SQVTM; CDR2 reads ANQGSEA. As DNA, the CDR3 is TGCAGCGTTTGCCGCGGGACCGGTAACACTGAAGCTTTCTTT. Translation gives CSVCRGTGNTEAFF.

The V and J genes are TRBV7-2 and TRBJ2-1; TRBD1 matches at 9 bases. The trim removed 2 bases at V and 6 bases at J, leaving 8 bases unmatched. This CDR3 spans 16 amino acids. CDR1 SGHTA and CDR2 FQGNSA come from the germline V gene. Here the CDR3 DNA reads TGTGCCAGCAGCTTAATATTTACAGGGGGCTTCAATGAGCAGTTCTTC. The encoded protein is CASSLIFTGGFNEQFF.

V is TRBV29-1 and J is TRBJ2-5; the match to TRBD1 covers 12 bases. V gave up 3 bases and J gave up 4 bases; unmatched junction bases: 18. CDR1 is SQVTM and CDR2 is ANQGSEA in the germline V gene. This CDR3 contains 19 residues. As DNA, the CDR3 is TGCAGCGTTGAGGGGACAGGGGGCCTACGTAACGTACAAAGAGAGACCCAGTACTTC. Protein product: CSVEGTGGLRNVQRETQYF.

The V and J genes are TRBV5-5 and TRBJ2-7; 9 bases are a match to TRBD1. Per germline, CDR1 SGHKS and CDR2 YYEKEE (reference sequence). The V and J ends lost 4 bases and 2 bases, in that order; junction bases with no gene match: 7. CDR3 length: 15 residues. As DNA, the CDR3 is TGTGCCAGCAGCCCTTGGACAGGGGTTACCTACGAGCAGTACTTC. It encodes CASSPWTGVTYEQYF.

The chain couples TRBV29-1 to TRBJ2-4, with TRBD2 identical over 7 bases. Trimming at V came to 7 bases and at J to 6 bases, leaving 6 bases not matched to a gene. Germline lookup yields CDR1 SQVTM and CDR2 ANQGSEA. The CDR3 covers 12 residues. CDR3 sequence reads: CSAGGLRNIQYF. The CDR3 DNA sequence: TGCAGCGCGGGGGGACTTAGAAACATTCAGTACTTC.

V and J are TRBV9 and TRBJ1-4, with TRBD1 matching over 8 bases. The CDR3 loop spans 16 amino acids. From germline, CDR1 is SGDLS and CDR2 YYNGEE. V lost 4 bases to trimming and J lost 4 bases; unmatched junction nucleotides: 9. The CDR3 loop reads CASSSRDRGDNEKLFF. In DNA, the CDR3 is TGTGCCAGCAGCTCAAGAGACAGGGGAGATAATGAAAAACTGTTTTTT.

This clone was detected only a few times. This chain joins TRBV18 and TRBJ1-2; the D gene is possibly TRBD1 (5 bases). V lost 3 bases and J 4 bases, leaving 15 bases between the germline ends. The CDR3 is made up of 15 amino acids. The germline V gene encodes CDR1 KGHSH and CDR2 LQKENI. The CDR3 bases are TGTGCCAGCTCACCGGTAGGAGGGGCCCTCTATGGCTACACCTTC. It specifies CASSPVGGALYGYTF.

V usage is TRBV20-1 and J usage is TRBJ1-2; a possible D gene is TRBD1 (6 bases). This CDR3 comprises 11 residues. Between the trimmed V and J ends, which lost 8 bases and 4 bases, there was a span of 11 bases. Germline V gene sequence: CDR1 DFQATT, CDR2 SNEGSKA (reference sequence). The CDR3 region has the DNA TGCAGTCTTCCAGGGGCCTATGGCTACACCTTC. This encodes CSLPGAYGYTF.

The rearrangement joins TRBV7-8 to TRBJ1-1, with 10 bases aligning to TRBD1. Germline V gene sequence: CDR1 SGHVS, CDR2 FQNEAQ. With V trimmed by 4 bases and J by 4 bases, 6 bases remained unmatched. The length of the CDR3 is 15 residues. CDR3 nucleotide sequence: TGTGCCAGCAGCTACGACAGGGGGCTCGGCACTGAAGCTTTCTTT. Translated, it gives CASSYDRGLGTEAFF. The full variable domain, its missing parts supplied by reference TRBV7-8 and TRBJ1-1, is GAGVSQSPRYKVAKRGQDVALRCDPISGHVSLFWYQQALGQGPEFLTYFQNEAQLDKSGLPSDRFFAERPEGSVSTLKIQRTQQEDSAVYLCASSYDRGLGTEAFFGQGTRLTVV.

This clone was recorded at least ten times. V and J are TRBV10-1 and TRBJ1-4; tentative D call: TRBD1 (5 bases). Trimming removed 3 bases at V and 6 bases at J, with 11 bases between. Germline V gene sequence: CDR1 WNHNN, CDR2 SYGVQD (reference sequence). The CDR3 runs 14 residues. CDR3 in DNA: TGCGCCAGCAGTGACAGGGATGGTGATGAAAAACTGTTTTTT. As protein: CASSDRDGDEKLFF.

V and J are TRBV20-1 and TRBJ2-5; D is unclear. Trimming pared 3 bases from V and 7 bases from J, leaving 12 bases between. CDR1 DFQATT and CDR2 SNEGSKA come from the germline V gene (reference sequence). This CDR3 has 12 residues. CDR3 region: CSASLQKPTQYF. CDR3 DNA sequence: TGCAGTGCTAGTCTTCAGAAACCGACCCAGTACTTC.

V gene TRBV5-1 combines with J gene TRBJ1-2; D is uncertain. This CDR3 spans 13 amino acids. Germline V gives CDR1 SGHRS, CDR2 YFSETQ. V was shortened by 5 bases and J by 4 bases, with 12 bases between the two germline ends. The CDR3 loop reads CASRPSETYGYTF. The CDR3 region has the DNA TGCGCCAGCAGGCCCTCGGAGACCTATGGCTACACCTTC.

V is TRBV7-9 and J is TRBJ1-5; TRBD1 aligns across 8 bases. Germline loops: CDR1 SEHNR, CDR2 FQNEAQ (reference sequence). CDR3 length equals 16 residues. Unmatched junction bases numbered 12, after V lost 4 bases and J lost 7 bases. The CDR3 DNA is TGTGCCAGCAGCTACAGGGGGTCGGGAATAGGACAGCCCCAGCATTTT. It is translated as CASSYRGSGIGQPQHF.

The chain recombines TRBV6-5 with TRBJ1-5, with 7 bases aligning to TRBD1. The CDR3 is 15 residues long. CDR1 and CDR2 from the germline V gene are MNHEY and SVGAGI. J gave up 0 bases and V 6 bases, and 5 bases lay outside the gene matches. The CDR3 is CASSPGTDSNQPQHF. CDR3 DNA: TGTGCCAGCAGCCCAGGGACAGATAGCAATCAGCCCCAGCATTTT.